Below, 20 T cell receptor beta chains from the same sample are listed, as sequenced in a study of T-cell memory formation after mild COVID-19. TCRdb used MiXCR to reprocess the 5' RACE reads, holding one entry per CDR3 protein. The repertoire holds 200,000 to 250,000 distinct CDR3 sequences, with 7.5% to 10% as singletons. Sequenced material: PBMCs or a T cell subset sorted from them (not recorded which). These receptors all come from a man between 18 and 35 years old who had mild COVID-19 (a few samples of this study predate the infection). Cell type and time point are not known.

This clonotype was found many times. The rearrangement joins TRBV20-1 to TRBJ2-3; TRBD2 matches at 8 bases. Germline V gene sequence: CDR1 DFQATT, CDR2 SNEGSKA (reference sequence). The V and J ends lost 7 bases and 0 bases, in that order; junction bases with no gene match: 6. The CDR3 loop spans 14 amino acids. The CDR3 loop reads CSGLAGGSTDTQYF. The CDR3 nucleotides are TGCAGTGGCCTGGCGGGGGGAAGCACAGATACGCAGTATTTT.

This clonotype has ten or more counts. The J gene is TRBJ2-3, the V gene TRBV7-8; unclear D gene. Germline V gene lookup returns CDR1 SGHVS and CDR2 FQNEAQ. CDR3 length equals 13 residues. V was shortened by 6 bases and J by 0 bases, with 7 bases between the two germline ends. The CDR3 bases are TGTGCCAGCAGGATAACTAGCACAGATACGCAGTATTTT. Protein product: CASRITSTDTQYF.

The chain employs TRBV5-1 and TRBJ2-3; a weak D match, TRBD1 (6 bases). From germline, CDR1 is SGHRS and CDR2 YFSETQ. The CDR3 runs 13 residues. Deletions cut 5 bases from V and 0 bases from J, with 7 bases between. The CDR3 DNA is TGCGCCAGCAGAACAGGGAGCACAGATACGCAGTATTTT. It encodes CASRTGSTDTQYF.

The V gene is TRBV28, the J gene TRBJ2-2; D is unclear. In germline, CDR1 is MDHEN, CDR2 SYDVKM. The CDR3 sequence is 15 residues long. V gave up 4 bases and J gave up 5 bases, with 14 bases separating them. CDR3 sequence reads: CASSSGHIGTGELFF. CDR3 bases: TGTGCCAGCAGTTCGGGCCACATCGGGACCGGGGAGCTGTTTTTT.

This clonotype was found many times. This sequence joins TRBV5-1 and TRBJ2-1; D is unclear. The V gene lost 3 bases and the J gene lost 11 bases, with 21 bases spanning the gap. This CDR3 has 15 amino acids. Germline-derived CDR1 and CDR2 are SGHRS and YFSETQ. DNA for the CDR3: TGCGCCAGCAGCTCAGCAACGTTTCAAGAGGATAAGCAGTTCTTC. Protein sequence: CASSSATFQEDKQFF.

The sample holds a few counts of this clonotype. The chain joins TRBV7-9 to TRBJ1-2; 8 nucleotides agree with TRBD1. The CDR3 is 12 amino acids. Germline assignment: CDR1 SEHNR and CDR2 FQNEAQ (reference sequence). The V gene end was trimmed by 11 bases and the J gene end by 4 bases; junction bases not matched to a gene: 6. CDR3 coding DNA: TGTGCCGGCGCGACAGGGGCCTATGGCTACACCTTC. The encoded protein is CAGATGAYGYTF. The full variable domain, rest sourced from reference TRBV7-9 and TRBJ1-2, is DTGVSQNPRHKITKRGQNVTFRCDPISEHNRLYWYRQTLGQGPEFLTYFQNEAQLEKSRLLSDRFSAERPKGSFSTLEIQRTEQGDSAMYLCAGATGAYGYTFGSGTRLTVV.

In its sample, this clonotype was seen many times. The chain links TRBV5-8 to TRBJ1-5; TRBD1 might be the D (5 bases). CDR1 and CDR2 (germline): SGHTS, YDEGEE. V lost 2 bases to trimming and J lost 2 bases, with 14 bases between them. The CDR3 is made up of 16 amino acids. Written as DNA, the CDR3 is TGTGCCAGCAGCTTATGGGCAGGGATAGGCAATCAGCCCCAGCATTTT. Residues: CASSLWAGIGNQPQHF.

In this sample, this clonotype turned up a few times. The rearrangement joins TRBV2 to TRBJ2-3; D may be TRBD2 (6 bases). Per the germline V gene, CDR1 is SNHLY and CDR2 is FYNNEI. V was shortened by 7 bases and J by 1 base, with 12 bases between the two germline ends. The CDR3 totals 14 residues. DNA of the CDR3: TGTGCCAGCAATGGAGCGGGCCGCACAGATACGCAGTATTTT. The encoded protein is CASNGAGRTDTQYF.

The table lists this clonotype with many counts. The chain joins TRBV15 to TRBJ2-5; TRBD2 matches 11 bases. The ends lost 4 bases at V and 0 bases at J; junction bases unmatched: 7. The CDR3 extends over 17 amino acids. Germline V gene sequence: CDR1 LNHNV, CDR2 YYDKDF (reference sequence). The CDR3, as DNA: TGTGCCACCAGCACGAGTCCGGGACTAGCGGACCAAGAGACCCAGTACTTC. Translation: CATSTSPGLADQETQYF.

This clonotype was picked up many times. The gene calls are TRBV7-9 and TRBJ2-5, with D possibly matching TRBD1 (5 bases). This CDR3 spans 13 amino acids. The germline V gene has CDR1 SEHNR and CDR2 FQNEAQ (reference sequence). V shed 5 bases and J shed 2 bases, with 9 bases lying between them. The CDR3 protein is CASSAGHQETQYF. The DNA of the CDR3 is TGTGCCAGCAGCGCCGGACATCAAGAGACCCAGTACTTC.

This clonotype has only a few counts. The rearrangement joins TRBV5-1 to TRBJ2-1; D is undetermined. CDR1 SGHRS and CDR2 YFSETQ come from the germline V gene. The CDR3 has 13 amino acids. Trimming removed 7 bases from V and 6 bases from J, with 14 bases in between. In DNA, the CDR3 is TGCGCCAGCGCTCCTACCCCCCGCAATGAGCAGTTCTTC. Amino acid sequence: CASAPTPRNEQFF. Combining the CDR3 with reference TRBV5-1 and TRBJ2-1 gives the whole variable domain KAGVTQTPRYLIKTRGQQVTLSCSPISGHRSVSWYQQTPGQGLQFLFEYFSETQRNKGNFPGRFSGRQFSNSRSEMNVSTLELGDSALYLCASAPTPRNEQFFGPGTRLTVL.

In this sample, this clonotype turned up a few times. The chain joins TRBV6-2 or TRBV6-3 to TRBJ2-7, with TRBD2 identical over 8 bases. CDR3 size: 14 residues. Germline assignment: CDR1 MNHEY and CDR2 SVGEGT. With V trimmed by 7 bases and J by 5 bases, 10 bases remained unmatched. The CDR3 protein is CASNHGGEFDEQYF. CDR3 bases: TGTGCCAGCAACCACGGGGGGGAGTTCGACGAGCAGTACTTC.

This chain joins TRBV4-1 and TRBJ2-7; 7 positions agree with TRBD2. V shed 3 bases, J shed 2 bases, and the junction held 13 bases outside the gene matches. CDR1 MGHRA and CDR2 YSYEKL come from the germline V gene. The CDR3 totals 17 residues. CDR3 loop: CASSQFPDPGGTYEQYF. As DNA, the CDR3 is TGCGCCAGCAGCCAGTTCCCTGACCCGGGGGGTACCTACGAGCAGTACTTC.

This chain joins TRBV4-3 and TRBJ1-6; no firm D call. Germline V gene sequence: CDR1 LGHNA, CDR2 YSLEER. V lost 4 bases, J lost 0 bases, and 13 bases lay in between. The CDR3 has 17 amino acids. CDR3 DNA: TGCGCCAGCAGCCGATTTCGGAGGAGCTCCTATAATTCACCCCTCCACTTT. Its translation is CASSRFRRSSYNSPLHF.

The J gene is TRBJ1-4, the V gene TRBV5-1; D call uncertain. This CDR3 comprises 15 residues. The V gene's germline CDR1 is SGHRS and CDR2 YFSETQ. V was pared by 4 bases and J by 0 bases, with 10 bases between. The CDR3 loop reads CASSQSPTTNEKLFF. CDR3 bases: TGCGCCAGCAGCCAGAGCCCCACAACTAATGAAAAACTGTTTTTT.

The V and J genes are TRBV4-3 and TRBJ1-6; TRBD1 agrees at 8 bases. The CDR3 totals 15 residues. V trimming: 1 base; J trimming: 9 bases; junction bases outside the gene matches: 5. Germline CDR1 LGHNA, CDR2 YSLEER. This chain's CDR3 is CASSQGGTGFSPLHF. The CDR3, as DNA: TGCGCCAGCAGCCAAGGAGGGACAGGTTTTTCACCCCTCCACTTT.

This clonotype showed up just a few times. The genes are TRBV6-2 or TRBV6-3 and TRBJ2-7, with D possibly being TRBD2 (6 bases). Trimming removed 5 bases from V and 3 bases from J, with 8 bases in between. Germline V gene sequence: CDR1 MNHEY, CDR2 SVGEGT. The CDR3 is made up of 12 amino acids. The DNA of the CDR3 is TGTGCCAGCAGTGAGGGACTCTACGAGCAGTACTTC. Translating gives CASSEGLYEQYF.

This clonotype was seen only a few times. This chain joins TRBV7-9 and TRBJ2-1; perhaps TRBD1 as D (5 bases). The ends were cut back, 3 bases at V and 4 bases at J, with 10 bases in the middle. Germline V gene data show CDR1 as SEHNR and CDR2 as FQNEAQ (reference sequence). CDR3 size: 14 residues. Here the CDR3 DNA reads TGTGCCAGCAGCTTTATCGACAGATACAATGAGCAGTTCTTC. Translated, it gives CASSFIDRYNEQFF. Drawing the rest from reference TRBV7-9 and TRBJ2-1, the complete variable domain is DTGVSQNPRHKITKRGQNVTFRCDPISEHNRLYWYRQTLGQGPEFLTYFQNEAQLEKSRLLSDRFSAERPKGSFSTLEIQRTEQGDSAMYLCASSFIDRYNEQFFGPGTRLTVL.

The chain employs TRBV12-3 or TRBV12-4 and TRBJ2-5; 11 bases line up with TRBD2. With 2 bases clipped from V and 3 bases from J, the junction kept 2 bases outside the gene matches. The CDR3 has 15 residues. CDR3 protein: CASSLTSGGEETQYF. The CDR3 DNA reads TGTGCCAGCAGTTTAACTAGCGGGGGTGAAGAGACCCAGTACTTC.

The chain has TRBV6-5 and TRBJ2-3; 8 bases map to TRBD2. Germline trimming cut 4 bases from V and 6 bases from J; bases unmatched to any gene: 6. The germline V gene has CDR1 MNHEY and CDR2 SVGAGI. This CDR3 has 14 amino acids. The CDR3 DNA reads TGTGCCAGCAGTTCCCGGTTAGCGGGGGATACGCAGTATTTT. Translated, it gives CASSSRLAGDTQYF.